This TCR beta chain was sequenced during a study of early T cells in non-severe SARS-CoV-2 infection. Study-wide context: Sequencing of unsorted whole blood was done on bulk RNA, leaving chains unpaired.

Individually, cDNA molecules had unique molecular identifiers attached to them. MiXCR, run by TCRdb on the 5' RACE reads, gives a single entry per CDR3 protein. Of 28,000 or so distinct CDR3 sequences listed, 6.6% are singletons. Trimming stripped 5 bases from V and 3 bases from J, with 10 bases between. This CDR3 contains 13 residues. Germline CDR1 reads SEHNR; CDR2 reads FQNEAQ (reference sequence). This clonotype was seen a few times. Its antigen remains unidentified. Overall study results and limits: Using VDJdb, the matching emphasized anti-spike CD8 responses while missing private and CD4 specificities.

Sequencing was done on a sample of whole blood. The TCR sequence derives from an adult who was a healthcare worker with PCR-confirmed SARS-CoV-2 infection or an uninfected control (not recorded which). The chain joins TRBV7-9 to TRBJ1-1; a weak D match, TRBD1 (6 bases). The CDR3: CASSTGGHTEAFF. In nucleotides, the CDR3 is TGTGCCAGCAGCACGGGGGGGCACACTGAAGCTTTCTTT.